This T cell receptor beta chain came from a study of T cell repertoires in cytomegalovirus infection. CDR3 length: 13 residues. Germline CDR1 and CDR2: SGHVS and FQNEAQ. V gave up 4 bases and J gave up 3 bases, with 9 bases separating them. TCRdb reanalysed the reads using MiXCR and keeps one entry per CDR3 protein. The repertoire consists of some 310,000 distinct CDR3 sequences, with approximately 25% occurring once and the leading ten covering 10% to 15%. This clonotype was seen many times. Its antigen is unknown. V is TRBV7-8 and J is TRBJ1-1, with D possibly TRBD1 on 5 matching bases. Here the sequenced sample was cultured PBMCs, taken from culture after CMV antigen stimulation. This TCR was sampled from a human donor in good health (CMV status not recorded). Some clones in this sample may be carry-over from other donors' samples. The CDR3 reads CASSSRRDTEAFF. In nucleotides, the CDR3 is TGTGCCAGCAGCTCCCGCAGGGACACTGAAGCTTTCTTT.